Following are 17 T cell receptor beta chains from one sample sequenced in a study of blood T cell repertoires in COVID-19. Using immunoSEQ multiplex PCR, the repertoire was profiled, and TCRdb retains in-frame clones only, with some absent. The repertoire holds some 120,000 clones, with approximately 80% as singletons. The specimen was peripheral blood. The receptors originated from a man between 65 and 79 years old with active or convalescent COVID-19.

The gene calls are TRBV5-1 and TRBJ1-4; 9 bases line up with TRBD1. The CDR3 length is 15 residues. Germline V lookup: CDR1 SGHRS, CDR2 YFSETQ. Trimming at V came to 4 bases and at J to 8 bases, leaving 9 bases not matched to a gene. Written as DNA, the CDR3 is TGCGCCAGCAGCCAAGGGACAGGGCGGGGGGAAAAACTGTTTTTT. Encoded protein: CASSQGTGRGEKLFF.

This clone has only a few counts. This rearrangement joins TRBV19 to TRBJ1-1, with D hard to call. The CDR3 has 15 residues. Per the germline V gene, CDR1 is LNHDA and CDR2 is SQIVND (reference sequence). V was shortened by 5 bases and J by 6 bases, with 19 bases between the two germline ends. Here the CDR3 reads CASSPRQGRGAEAFF. In nucleotides, the CDR3 is TGTGCCAGTAGTCCAAGACAAGGTCGGGGAGCTGAAGCTTTCTTT.

The gene calls are TRBV29-1 and TRBJ2-7; the match to TRBD1 covers 7 bases. Trimming took 6 bases from V and 0 from J; bases not matched to a gene: 8. In germline, CDR1 is SQVTM, CDR2 ANQGSEA. CDR3 size: 14 residues. The DNA of the CDR3 is TGCAGCGTAATGGACAGGATGAGCTCCTACGAGCAGTACTTC. Protein product: CSVMDRMSSYEQYF.

CDR3 coding DNA: TGCGCCAGCAGCTGGACAGGGCGGGAACCTGAAGCTTTCTTT. Residues: CASSWTGREPEAFF. This chain joins TRBV5-1 and TRBJ1-1, with TRBD1 matching 8 bases. The CDR3 is 14 residues long. Germline V CDR1 and CDR2: SGHRS, YFSETQ. V shed 3 bases, J shed 6 bases, and the junction held 7 bases outside the gene matches.

The rearrangement uses TRBV6-5 and TRBJ1-6, with D perhaps matching TRBD1 (6 bases). The germline V gene encodes CDR1 MNHEY and CDR2 SVGAGI. The germline V and J ends were trimmed by 7 bases and 4 bases, with 11 bases remaining between them. The CDR3 loop spans 14 amino acids. The CDR3 DNA follows: TGTGCCAGCAAGCGGACAGTTTATAATTCACCCCTCCACTTT. Amino acids: CASKRTVYNSPLHF.

This clone is a singleton in its sample. The chain uses TRBV2 and TRBJ1-5; 9 bases fit TRBD1. Germline loops: CDR1 SNHLY, CDR2 FYNNEI. V trimming: 6 bases; J trimming: 9 bases; junction bases outside the gene matches: 12. The CDR3 totals 15 residues. The CDR3 loop reads CASSPSLGQGLPQHF. The CDR3 bases are TGTGCCAGCAGCCCCTCGTTGGGACAGGGCCTGCCCCAGCATTTT.

The V and J genes are TRBV29-1 and TRBJ1-1; D is perhaps TRBD1 (6 bases). There are 14 residues in the CDR3. Germline V gene sequence: CDR1 SQVTM, CDR2 ANQGSEA. Trimming took off 2 bases at V and 5 bases at J, with 15 bases between the two ends. The CDR3 loop reads CSVEMVRGATEAFF. The CDR3 nucleotides are TGCAGCGTTGAAATGGTGCGGGGGGCTACTGAAGCTTTCTTT.

This chain joins TRBV6-7 and TRBJ1-1, with 10 bases aligning to TRBD1. TRBV6-7 is placed among ORFs of uncertain function. V trimming: 11 bases; J trimming: 2 bases; junction bases outside the gene matches: 2. The CDR3 totals 12 residues. The CDR3 DNA reads as TGTGCCGGGACAGGGGTTAACACTGAAGCTTTCTTT. This sequence encodes CAGTGVNTEAFF.

For the CDR3, the DNA is TGTGCCAGCTCAGACACTAGCGGGAGCACAGATACGCAGTATTTT. Protein sequence: CASSDTSGSTDTQYF. This chain connects TRBV18 to TRBJ2-3, with 9 bases fitting TRBD2. This CDR3 contains 15 residues. V shed 5 bases, J shed 0 bases, and the junction held 3 bases outside the gene matches. CDR1 KGHSH and CDR2 LQKENI come from the germline V gene.

The V gene is TRBV28, the J gene TRBJ1-2, with 9 bases fitting TRBD1. CDR3 length: 15 residues. Germline V gene lookup returns CDR1 MDHEN and CDR2 SYDVKM. J lost 5 bases, V lost 8 bases, and 12 bases had no gene match. CDR3 bases: TGTGCCAGCCTCGGAGGGGGGACAGGGCCTTATGGCTACACCTTC. This codes for CASLGGGTGPYGYTF.

The chain has TRBV2 and TRBJ2-7, with 7 nucleotides matching TRBD2. The V segment lost 0 bases and the J segment 3 bases; nucleotides outside the gene matches: 5. Germline CDR1 SNHLY, CDR2 FYNNEI. The CDR3 consists of 15 residues. The CDR3 DNA reads as TGTGCCAGCAGTGAAGCGGGGGGGACTAACTACGAGCAGTACTTC. This gives the protein CASSEAGGTNYEQYF. The full variable domain, its missing parts supplied by reference TRBV2 and TRBJ2-7, is EPEVTQTPSHQVTQMGQEVILRCVPISNHLYFYWYRQILGQKVEFLVSFYNNEISEKSEIFDDQFSVERPDGSNFTLKIRSTKLEDSAMYFCASSEAGGTNYEQYFGPGTRLTVT.

This chain connects TRBV5-6 to TRBJ1-2; the match to TRBD1 covers 7 bases. Losses at the gene ends were 4 bases for V and 4 bases for J; bases not matched to a gene: 7. Looked up from germline, CDR1 is SGHDT and CDR2 is YYEEEE. The CDR3 has 14 amino acids. CDR3 bases: TGTGCCAGCAGCGATGGGACAGTGGGCTATGGCTACACCTTC. Translation gives CASSDGTVGYGYTF. The whole variable domain, filled in from reference TRBV5-6 and TRBJ1-2, reads DAGVTQSPTHLIKTRGQQVTLRCSPKSGHDTVSWYQQALGQGPQFIFQYYEEEERQRGNFPDRFSGHQFPNYSSELNVNALLLGDSALYLCASSDGTVGYGYTFGSGTRLTVV.

V and J are TRBV2 and TRBJ1-6; TRBD1 aligns across 10 bases. V shed 7 bases, J shed 6 bases, and the junction held 6 bases outside the gene matches. CDR1 is SNHLY and CDR2 is FYNNEI in the germline V gene. This CDR3 has 15 amino acids. The CDR3 sequence is CASTADRGLNSPLHF. The CDR3 bases are TGTGCCAGCACTGCCGACAGGGGGCTTAATTCACCCCTCCACTTT.

V is TRBV6-5 and J is TRBJ1-6, with TRBD1 matching 9 bases. Germline V gene sequence: CDR1 MNHEY, CDR2 SVGAGI. The CDR3 loop spans 15 amino acids. Trimming at V came to 5 bases and at J to 7 bases, leaving 6 bases not matched to a gene. The CDR3 bases are TGTGCCAGCAGTAGGACAGGGGTACAGAATTCACCCCTCCACTTT. This translates into CASSRTGVQNSPLHF.

The rearrangement uses TRBV10-3 and TRBJ2-2; D call uncertain. This CDR3 has 15 amino acids. The germline V gene has CDR1 ENHRY and CDR2 SYGVKD. Between the trimmed V and J ends, which lost 0 bases and 2 bases, there was a span of 7 bases. This chain's CDR3 is CAISESTANTGELFF. The CDR3 nucleotides read TGTGCCATCAGTGAGTCCACAGCCAACACCGGGGAGCTGTTTTTT.

The chain carries TRBV4-1 and TRBJ2-5; D possibly corresponds to TRBD2 (5 bases). The germline CDR1 and CDR2 sequences are MGHRA and YSYEKL. Trimming took off 5 bases at V and 0 bases at J, with 22 bases between the two ends. The CDR3 runs to 18 residues. The CDR3: CASSAPGLKAGNQETQYF. For the CDR3, the DNA is TGCGCCAGCAGCGCCCCCGGCCTAAAGGCCGGGAACCAAGAGACCCAGTACTTC.

This sequence joins TRBV4-1 and TRBJ1-5; D is possibly TRBD1 (6 bases). Trimming cost V 3 bases and J 4 bases, with 13 bases left between them. In germline, CDR1 is MGHRA, CDR2 YSYEKL. The CDR3 has 15 amino acids. The CDR3 is CASSQTGKGNQPQHF. The CDR3 coding sequence is TGCGCCAGCAGCCAGACAGGTAAAGGGAATCAGCCCCAGCATTTT.